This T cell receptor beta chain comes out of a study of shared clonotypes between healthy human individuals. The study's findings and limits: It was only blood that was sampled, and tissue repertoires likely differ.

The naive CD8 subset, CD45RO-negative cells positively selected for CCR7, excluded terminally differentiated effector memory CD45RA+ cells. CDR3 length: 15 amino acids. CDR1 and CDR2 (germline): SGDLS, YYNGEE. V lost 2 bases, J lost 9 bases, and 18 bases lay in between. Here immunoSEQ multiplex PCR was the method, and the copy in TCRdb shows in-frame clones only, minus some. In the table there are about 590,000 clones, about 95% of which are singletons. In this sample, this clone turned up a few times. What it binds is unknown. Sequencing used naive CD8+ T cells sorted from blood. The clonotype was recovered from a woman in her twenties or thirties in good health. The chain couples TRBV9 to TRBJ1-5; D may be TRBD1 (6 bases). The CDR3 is CASSVAGELSWPQHF. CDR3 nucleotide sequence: TGTGCCAGCAGCGTTGCAGGGGAACTTTCGTGGCCCCAGCATTTT.